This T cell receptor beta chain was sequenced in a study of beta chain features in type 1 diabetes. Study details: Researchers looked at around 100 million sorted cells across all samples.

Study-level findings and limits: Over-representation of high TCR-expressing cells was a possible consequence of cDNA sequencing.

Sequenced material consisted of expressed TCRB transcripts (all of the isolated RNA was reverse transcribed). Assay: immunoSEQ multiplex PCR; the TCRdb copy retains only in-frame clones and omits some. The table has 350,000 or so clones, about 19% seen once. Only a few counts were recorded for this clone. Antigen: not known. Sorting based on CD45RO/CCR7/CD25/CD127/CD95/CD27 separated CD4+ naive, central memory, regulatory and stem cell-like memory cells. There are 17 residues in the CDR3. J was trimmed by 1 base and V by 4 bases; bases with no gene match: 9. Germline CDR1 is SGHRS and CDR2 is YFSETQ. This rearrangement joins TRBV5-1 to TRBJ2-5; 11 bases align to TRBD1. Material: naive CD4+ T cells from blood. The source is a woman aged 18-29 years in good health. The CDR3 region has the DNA TGCGCCAGCAGCATGGACAGGGGGCCATCATTCCAAGAGACCCAGTACTTC. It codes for CASSMDRGPSFQETQYF.